What follows is one T cell receptor beta chain and its context. The antigen remains undetermined. Repertoires were generated with immunoSEQ multiplex PCR, while TCRdb's copy carries only in-frame clones and drops some. The data hold roughly 70,000 clones, with 85% to 95% observed a single time. V was pared by 6 bases and J by 6 bases, with 4 bases of the junction left unmatched. The CDR3 covers 15 residues. In germline, CDR1 is MNHNS, CDR2 SASEGT. This sample's time point: newly diagnosed, previously untreated cHL patient sample. The study compared against PBMCs from newly diagnosed, untreated classical Hodgkin lymphoma. This entry is derived from a study of PD-1 blockade in classical Hodgkin lymphoma. Whole-study results and caveats: Repertoire differences have undefined causes, possibly disease activity or prior therapy. Relative to healthy donors, newly diagnosed patients reportedly had lower baseline TCR diversity, which was reported as lower still in relapsed/refractory patients.

Sequencing was performed on peripheral blood mononuclear cells (PBMCs). The chain combines TRBV6-1 with TRBJ2-3; 15 bases are shared with TRBD2. The sequence derives from a human donor with classical Hodgkin lymphoma. DNA for the CDR3: TGTGCCAGCAGAGGACTAGCGGGGGGGCCGGATACGCAGTATTTT. Residues: CASRGLAGGPDTQYF.